This T cell receptor beta chain was documented in a study of a mutant IDH1 vaccine in newly diagnosed glioma (dated by TCRdb to the early 2020s). In the study overall: Vaccination was initiated 4-6 weeks after radiotherapy alone, or concurrently with temozolomide cycles in the chemotherapy-containing groups. The approximately 33 treated patients were approximately 60% male and around 40% female, with a mean age of around 40 years. Prior to enrollment, standard therapy consisting of radiotherapy alone, temozolomide alone, or radiochemotherapy with temozolomide had been administered to patients, with the combination being received by most patients. The week-35 safety follow-up took place at visit V12, and the week-47 end of study took place at visit V13. Peripheral blood was drawn at six visits: V03 (baseline), V05, V07, V10, V12 and V13. Longitudinal TCRB deep sequencing was performed for some 25 treated patients wherever samples were available for exploratory analyses.

Per the publication, the time point label means: week 35, safety follow-up. Each vaccine dose was 300 ug of a 20-mer mutant IDH1 peptide in Montanide, given subcutaneously with topical imiquimod. Across visits V03 through V10, patients got a total of eight vaccinations, given in weeks 1, 3, 5, 7, 11, 15, 19 and 23. The donors had newly diagnosed IDH1-mutant astrocytomas of WHO grade 3 or 4 that showed loss of nuclear ATRX. The samples were drawn from NOA16, a multicentre, single-arm, open-label phase I trial in Germany that tested a mutant IDH1 peptide vaccine in humans for the first time. Genomic DNA for TCRB sequencing was extracted from EDTA blood using the DNeasy Blood and Tissue Kit. As for this clone: The antigen it binds to is not known. No much larger clonotype is one base removed from it; base qualities were not supplied.

In the germline V gene (reference sequence), CDR1 corresponds to MNHEY and CDR2 to SMNVEV. Deletion took 6 bases off V and 6 bases off J, with a span of 18 bases between the germline ends. The CDR3 numbers 14 residues from cysteine through phenylalanine. Only the CDR3 portion is preserved as DNA: 42 bases, with reading frame beginning at the first base. The library relied on the immunoSEQ multiplex PCR assay. Following the manufacturer's protocol, the hsTCRB Kit was used to amplify rearranged TCR beta chain sequences. Sequencing of TCRB libraries was carried out on an Illumina MiSeq. Under the source paper's analysis protocol: The proprietary platform of the kit vendor was used for demultiplexing, trimming and gene mapping. Entries here come from immuneACCESS through TCRdb and include only in-frame sequences with V and J called. Some clones fail to appear in such tables; in the studies checked, an unresolved V gene covers under half of the shortfall, and the cause of the remainder is unknown. V, J and clone size derive from that table, while D and trimming were established from the DNA sequence. The sample yields tens of thousands of clones; about four fifths were counted once. The ten top clones hold roughly 5.2% of the sample.

The paper as a whole reports these results and caveats: Selection of PBMC samples for TCRB deep sequencing was based on availability. Changes in the top peripheral T cell clonotypes picked up by TCRB sequencing did not appear to be linked to pseudoprogression. Vaccine-induced immune responses across multiple MHC alleles were detected in about 93% of patients. It was noted by the authors that analyses of patient blood samples could not be reproduced owing to sample limitations.

Source: PBMCs, taken from a glioma patient whose treatment included an IDH1 peptide vaccine. The TCR was taken from a man in his forties or fifties with glioma. In this chain, TRBV27 is recombined with TRBJ2-7; TRBD1 is possibly the D segment (6 matching bases). The DNA reads TGTGCCAGCAGCAATGCCCCGAGGGGGTCCGAGCAGTACTTC. It translates to CASSNAPRGSEQYF.